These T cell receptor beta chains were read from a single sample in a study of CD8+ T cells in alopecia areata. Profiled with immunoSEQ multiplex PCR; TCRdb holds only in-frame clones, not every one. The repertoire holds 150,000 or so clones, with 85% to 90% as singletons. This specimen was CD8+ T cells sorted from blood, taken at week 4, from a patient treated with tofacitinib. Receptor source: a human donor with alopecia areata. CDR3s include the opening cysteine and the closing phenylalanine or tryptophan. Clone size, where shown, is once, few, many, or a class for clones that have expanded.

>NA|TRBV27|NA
CASSLLQAGTGEGNEQYF
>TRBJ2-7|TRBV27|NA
CASSSYSYEQYF
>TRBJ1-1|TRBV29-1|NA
CSVRAGGLTEAFF
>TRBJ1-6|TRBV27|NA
CASSSGLPDSPLHF
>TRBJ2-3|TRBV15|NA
CATSRDQGLAGREDTQYF
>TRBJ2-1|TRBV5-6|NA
CASSPTGDNEQFF
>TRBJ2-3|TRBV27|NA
CASRRQGGTDTQYF
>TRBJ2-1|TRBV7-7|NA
CASSLGSVSYNEQFF
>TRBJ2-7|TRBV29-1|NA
CSVEYEQYF
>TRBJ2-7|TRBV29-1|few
CSVVGQGSSYEQYF
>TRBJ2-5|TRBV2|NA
CAGGHIQETQYF
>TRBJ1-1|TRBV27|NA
CASSLGKGTEAFF
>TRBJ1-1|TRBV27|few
CASSLVGNTEAFF
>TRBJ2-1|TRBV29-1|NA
CSVVFRRESSYNEQFF
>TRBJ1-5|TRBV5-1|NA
CASSQETGAGQPQHF
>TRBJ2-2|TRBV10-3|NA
CAISELRLAGNTGELFF
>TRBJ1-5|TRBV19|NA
CASSIIEGQPQHF
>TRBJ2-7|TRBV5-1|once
CASSLSAGDEQYF
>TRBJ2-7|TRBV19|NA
CASSDLYEQYF
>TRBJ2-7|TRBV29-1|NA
CSVDPGQGSYEQYF
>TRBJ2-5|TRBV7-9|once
CASSSMQETQYF
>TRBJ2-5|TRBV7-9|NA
CASSSGQSQETQYF
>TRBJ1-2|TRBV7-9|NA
CARGDVGYGYTF